The 29 T cell receptor beta chains below all came from one sample that was sequenced in a study of T-cell reconstitution after alpha-beta-depleted transplantation in children. Library preparation (for TCRbeta) was performed with unique molecular identifiers. From the PCR reads, TCRdb called clonotypes with MiXCR, one entry per CDR3 protein. The sample holds 450,000 to 600,000 distinct CDR3 sequences, roughly a tenth seen once. Sequencing used PBMCs, obtained before TCRalphabeta/CD19-depleted stem cell transplant. Receptors originate from a child aged 2 to 10 with inherited bone marrow failure, due to receive a stem cell transplant.

This clonotype was observed at least ten times. J is TRBJ2-2 and V is TRBV20-1; weak D call: TRBD1 (7 bases). The CDR3 is made up of 14 amino acids. V lost 1 base and J lost 3, with 9 bases in between. Germline V gene data show CDR1 as DFQATT and CDR2 as SNEGSKA (reference sequence). The CDR3 nucleotides read TGCAGTGCTAGAGGCAGGGGGGACACCGGGGAGCTGTTTTTT. Protein: CSARGRGDTGELFF.

This clonotype has at least ten counts. This chain connects TRBV28 to TRBJ1-1; TRBD1 matches 9 bases. This CDR3 is built from 15 residues. CDR1 and CDR2 (germline): MDHEN, SYDVKM. V lost 3 bases to trimming and J lost 11 bases; unmatched junction nucleotides: 13. The CDR3 sequence: CASSFPAGTGREAFF. The CDR3 DNA sequence: TGTGCCAGCAGTTTCCCCGCCGGGACAGGGAGGGAGGCTTTCTTT. The entire variable domain, with the rest obtained from reference TRBV28 and TRBJ1-1, is as follows: DVKVTQSSRYLVKRTGEKVFLECVQDMDHENMFWYRQDPGLGLRLIYFSYDVKMKEKGDIPEGYSVSREKKERFSLILESASTNQTSMYLCASSFPAGTGREAFFGQGTRLTVV.

This clonotype was picked up many times. The chain links TRBV27 to TRBJ2-7; D is unclear. The CDR3 loop spans 13 amino acids. CDR1 MNHEY and CDR2 SMNVEV come from the germline V gene (reference sequence). The V gene lost 5 bases and the J gene lost 4 bases, with 12 bases spanning the gap. The CDR3 region is CASSPYDGYEQYF. The CDR3 bases are TGTGCCAGCAGTCCGTACGACGGTTACGAGCAGTACTTC.

This clonotype came up many times. The chain joins TRBV6-5 to TRBJ1-1, with TRBD1 matching over 10 bases. With V trimmed by 0 bases and J by 3 bases, 7 bases remained unmatched. This CDR3 has 17 amino acids. The germline gives CDR1 MNHEY, CDR2 SVGAGI. The DNA of the CDR3 is TGTGCCAGCAGTTACTCGGGACAGGGGATAAAGGACACTGAAGCTTTCTTT. This gives the protein CASSYSGQGIKDTEAFF.

This clonotype was seen ten or more times. The rearrangement uses TRBV29-1 and TRBJ1-2, with 7 bases that match TRBD1. Trimming took 0 bases from V and 5 from J; bases not matched to a gene: 3. This CDR3 is 13 amino acids long. Germline V CDR1 and CDR2: SQVTM, ANQGSEA. CDR3 region: CSVEERDRYGYTF. CDR3 in DNA: TGCAGCGTTGAAGAACGGGACAGATATGGCTACACCTTC. The full variable domain, its missing parts supplied by reference TRBV29-1 and TRBJ1-2, is SAVISQKPSRDICQRGTSLTIQCQVDSQVTMMFWYRQQPGQSLTLIATANQGSEATYESGFVIDKFPISRPNLTFSTLTVSNMSPEDSSIYLCSVEERDRYGYTFGSGTRLTVV.

The sample holds many counts of this clonotype. The chain combines TRBV12-3 or TRBV12-4 with TRBJ1-2; tentative D call: TRBD1 (5 bases). The CDR3 spans 16 residues. Trimming cost V 6 bases and J 8 bases, with 25 bases left between them. The CDR3 DNA reads TGTGCCAGCAGCTTTGGGACCTCCGGGGGTCGGTACGGCTACACCTTC. Protein sequence: CASSFGTSGGRYGYTF.

The CDR3 is CASSEVGGWQPQHF. The CDR3 nucleotides read TGTGCCAGCAGTGAAGTGGGGGGTTGGCAGCCCCAGCATTTT. The rearrangement joins TRBV6-1 to TRBJ1-5; possibly TRBD1 for D (5 bases). The ends were cut back, 1 base at V and 7 bases at J, with 11 bases in the middle. The V gene's germline CDR1 is MNHNS and CDR2 SASEGT. The CDR3 consists of 14 residues.

This chain links TRBV2 with TRBJ1-2, with D perhaps TRBD1 (5 bases). The V gene's germline CDR1 is SNHLY and CDR2 FYNNEI. The V gene lost 9 bases and the J gene lost 5 bases, with 16 bases spanning the gap. The CDR3 has 13 residues. CDR3 in DNA: TGTGCCAGTCGCGGGACGGCCGTTTATGGCTACACCTTC. Its protein is CASRGTAVYGYTF.

This clonotype has a handful of counts. The CDR3 DNA reads TGCGCCAGCAGCCAAGTCAGCCACAATGAGCAGTTCTTC. Protein sequence: CASSQVSHNEQFF. The J gene is TRBJ2-1, the V gene TRBV4-3; D uncertain. From germline, CDR1 is LGHNA and CDR2 YSLEER. Trimming removed 1 base at V and 5 bases at J, with 6 bases between. The CDR3 runs to 13 residues.

Concerning this clonotype itself: This clone may be a read error of a much larger clone one base away. The chain employs TRBV29-1 and TRBJ1-2; 9 nucleotides line up with TRBD1. Germline V gene sequence: CDR1 SQVTM, CDR2 ANQGSEA. CDR3 length equals 12 residues. V dropped 2 bases and J dropped 7; count of bases not matched to a gene: 2. The CDR3 DNA follows: TGCAGCGTTGAAAACAGGGGGCTTGGCTACACCTTC. Translating gives CSVENRGLGYTF. Together with reference TRBV29-1 and TRBJ1-2, the CDR3 gives the full variable domain: SAVISQKPSRDICQRGTSLTIQCQVDSQVTMMFWYRQQPGQSLTLIATANQGSEATYESGFVIDKFPISRPNLTFSTLTVSNMSPEDSSIYLCSVENRGLGYTFGSGTRLTVV.

This clonotype was counted ten times or more. The gene calls are TRBV9 and TRBJ2-5; TRBD2 matches 10 bases. CDR1 is SGDLS, CDR2 YYNGEE, per germline. V was pared by 0 bases and J by 3 bases, with 5 bases of the junction left unmatched. The CDR3 loop spans 16 amino acids. CDR3 nucleotide sequence: TGTGCCAGCAGCGTAGAGAGCGGGAGGGCTGAAGAGACCCAGTACTTC. Protein product: CASSVESGRAEETQYF.

This clonotype occurred many times. The chain couples TRBV12-3 or TRBV12-4 to TRBJ2-7, with 7 nucleotides matching TRBD1. CDR3 length equals 15 residues. V lost 2 bases, J lost 2 bases, and 6 bases stayed unmatched. DNA of the CDR3: TGTGCCAGCAGTTTACAGGGGGAAAGTGCCTACGAGCAGTACTTC. This codes for CASSLQGESAYEQYF.

This clonotype was seen ten or more times. The chain has TRBV29-1 and TRBJ2-7; the D is unclear. The length of the CDR3 is 12 residues. From germline, CDR1 is SQVTM and CDR2 ANQGSEA. V was pared by 4 bases and J by 2 bases, with 9 bases between. CDR3: CSVGKGPYEQYF. The CDR3 DNA sequence: TGCAGCGTTGGAAAAGGGCCCTACGAGCAGTACTTC.

This clonotype was seen a few times. The chain joins TRBV20-1 to TRBJ2-3; TRBD2 agrees at 7 bases. Trimming at V came to 0 bases and at J to 2 bases, leaving 5 bases not matched to a gene. This CDR3 is built from 15 residues. From germline, CDR1 is DFQATT and CDR2 SNEGSKA (reference sequence). CDR3 region: CSARDRLAATDTQYF. CDR3 in DNA: TGCAGTGCTAGAGACCGACTAGCCGCCACAGATACGCAGTATTTT.

In its sample, this clonotype was seen many times. The chain joins TRBV10-3 to TRBJ2-3, with D uncertain. Trimming took 6 bases from V and 10 from J, leaving 20 bases between them. Germline CDR1 ENHRY, CDR2 SYGVKD. This CDR3 has 14 amino acids. The CDR3 DNA sequence: TGTGCCATCAGCGGATATCGCGCCGAGGCATCGCAGTATTTT. This gives the protein CAISGYRAEASQYF.

This clonotype was detected many times. The chain links TRBV6-1 to TRBJ2-1; no clear D gene. The germline gives CDR1 MNHNS, CDR2 SASEGT. With 1 base removed from V and 10 bases from J, the gap between germline ends came to 8 bases. This CDR3 spans 12 amino acids. CDR3 in amino acids: CASSEGYSEQFF. The CDR3 region has the DNA TGTGCCAGCAGTGAAGGTTATTCCGAGCAGTTCTTC.

This chain connects TRBV4-3 to TRBJ2-3; D not certain. V lost 4 bases and J lost 4, with 18 bases in between. The CDR3 covers 16 residues. From germline, CDR1 is LGHNA and CDR2 YSLEER. CDR3: CASSPRSPLLPDTQYF. The CDR3 nucleotides read TGCGCCAGCAGCCCACGCAGTCCCCTCCTTCCAGATACGCAGTATTTT.

This chain joins TRBV12-3 or TRBV12-4 and TRBJ1-5; D remains ambiguous. The length of the CDR3 is 15 residues. Trimming removed 7 bases from V and 0 bases from J, with 13 bases in between. CDR3 amino acids: CASTRTSPSNQPQHF. As DNA, the CDR3 is TGTGCCAGCACCCGAACAAGCCCTAGCAATCAGCCCCAGCATTTT.

The sample holds a few counts of this clonotype. V and J are TRBV7-6 and TRBJ2-1, with no clear D. The CDR3 sequence is 16 residues long. Germline V gives CDR1 SGHVS, CDR2 FNYEAQ. Trimming cost V 0 bases and J 1 base, with 10 bases left between them. The CDR3 DNA is TGTGCCAGCAGCTTAGCCCCGGCCGATTCCTACAATGAGCAGTTCTTC. It codes for CASSLAPADSYNEQFF.

The V gene is TRBV15, the J gene TRBJ1-2; D remains unclear. CDR1 LNHNV and CDR2 YYDKDF come from the germline V gene (reference sequence). The CDR3 loop spans 11 amino acids. Trimming took 8 bases from V and 8 from J, leaving 12 bases between them. The CDR3 is CATQSGEGYTF. CDR3 DNA: TGTGCCACCCAGTCCGGGGAAGGCTACACCTTC.

This clonotype occurred many times. The chain is built from TRBV5-4 and TRBJ2-5; 9 bases match TRBD1. The CDR3 runs to 15 residues. The trim removed 3 bases at V and 5 bases at J, leaving 8 bases unmatched. Germline CDR1 is SGHNT and CDR2 is YYREEE (reference sequence). CDR3 DNA: TGTGCCAGCAGCTCCCGGGACAGGGTTGGGGAGACCCAGTACTTC. It specifies CASSSRDRVGETQYF.

Ten or more counts support this clonotype. The chain couples TRBV28 to TRBJ2-7, with 10 nucleotides matching TRBD2. The germline V gene encodes CDR1 MDHEN and CDR2 SYDVKM. This CDR3 comprises 15 residues. After removal of 5 bases from V and 4 bases from J, the junction contained 8 bases not matched to a gene. CDR3 sequence: CASSGLAGALYEQYF. The DNA of the CDR3 is TGTGCCAGCAGTGGTCTAGCGGGAGCTTTATACGAGCAGTACTTC.

This clonotype occurred a few times. This sequence joins TRBV12-3 or TRBV12-4 and TRBJ2-5; TRBD2 matches at 7 bases. The CDR3 totals 15 residues. After removal of 5 bases from V and 0 bases from J, the junction contained 6 bases not matched to a gene. DNA for the CDR3: TGTGCCAGCAGTGTGATAGCGGGCGACCAAGAGACCCAGTACTTC. Translating gives CASSVIAGDQETQYF.

This clonotype has a count of ten or more. CDR3 in amino acids: CASRRQGNGNQPQHF. The CDR3 DNA sequence: TGTGCCAGCAGGCGACAGGGGAACGGCAATCAGCCCCAGCATTTT. The gene calls are TRBV6-5 and TRBJ1-5, with 8 bases identical to TRBD1. V shed 6 bases and J 2 bases; nucleotides not matched to a gene: 6. CDR1 and CDR2 (germline): MNHEY, SVGAGI. The CDR3 runs to 15 residues.

In its sample, this clonotype was seen many times. The chain couples TRBV7-6 to TRBJ2-1; TRBD2 matches at 11 bases. This CDR3 is built from 15 residues. From germline, CDR1 is SGHVS and CDR2 FNYEAQ. Trimming at V came to 8 bases and at J to 4 bases, leaving 7 bases not matched to a gene. The CDR3 here is CASSPSGRTYNEQFF. CDR3 coding DNA: TGTGCCAGCTCCCCTAGCGGGAGGACGTACAATGAGCAGTTCTTC.

The sample holds many counts of this clonotype. V usage is TRBV28 and J usage is TRBJ1-1, with D uncertain. Germline V gene lookup returns CDR1 MDHEN and CDR2 SYDVKM. Trimming removed 7 bases from V and 0 bases from J, with 12 bases in between. CDR3 length equals 14 residues. The CDR3 nucleotides read TGTGCCAGCACCTCCGTTGGTATGAACACTGAAGCTTTCTTT. It translates to CASTSVGMNTEAFF.

In nucleotides, the CDR3 is TGCAGCACCGGGGGCCCCGGGCCCTATTGGGAGCAGTACTTC. Its protein is CSTGGPGPYWEQYF. This chain connects TRBV20-1 to TRBJ2-7, with D possibly being TRBD1 or TRBD2 (6 bases each). CDR1 is DFQATT, CDR2 SNEGSKA, per germline (reference sequence). The CDR3 has 14 residues.

This clonotype was counted ten times or more. This chain connects TRBV29-1 to TRBJ2-4; D ambiguous. CDR3 length equals 13 residues. V was trimmed by 4 bases and J by 0 bases, leaving 7 bases between them. Germline loops: CDR1 SQVTM, CDR2 ANQGSEA. DNA of the CDR3: TGCAGCGTTGGGACCCTAGCCAAAAACATTCAGTACTTC. It translates to CSVGTLAKNIQYF.

This clonotype was picked up many times. The chain combines TRBV5-1 with TRBJ2-2; the D gene is possibly TRBD2 (5 bases). Germline values: CDR1 SGHRS, CDR2 YFSETQ. The V gene lost 0 bases and the J gene lost 4 bases, with 10 bases spanning the gap. This CDR3 has 15 residues. This CDR3 reads CASSLERSGTGELFF. The CDR3 DNA reads TGCGCCAGCAGCTTGGAGCGGTCGGGCACCGGGGAGCTGTTTTTT.